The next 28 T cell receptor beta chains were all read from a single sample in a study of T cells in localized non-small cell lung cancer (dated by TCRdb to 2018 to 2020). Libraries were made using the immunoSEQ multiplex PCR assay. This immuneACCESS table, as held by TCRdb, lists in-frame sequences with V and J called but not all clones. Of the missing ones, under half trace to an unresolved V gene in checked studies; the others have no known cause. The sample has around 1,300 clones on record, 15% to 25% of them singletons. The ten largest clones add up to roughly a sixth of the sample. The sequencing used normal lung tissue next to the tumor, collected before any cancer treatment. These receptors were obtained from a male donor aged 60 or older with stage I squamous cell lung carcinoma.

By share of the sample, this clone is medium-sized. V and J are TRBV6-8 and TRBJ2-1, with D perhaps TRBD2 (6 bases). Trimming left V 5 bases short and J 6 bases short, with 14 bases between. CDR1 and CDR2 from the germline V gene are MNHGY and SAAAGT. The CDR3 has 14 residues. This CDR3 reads CASSLGTPGNEQFF. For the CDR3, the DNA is TGTGCCAGCAGTCTCGGGACTCCCGGCAATGAGCAGTTCTTC.

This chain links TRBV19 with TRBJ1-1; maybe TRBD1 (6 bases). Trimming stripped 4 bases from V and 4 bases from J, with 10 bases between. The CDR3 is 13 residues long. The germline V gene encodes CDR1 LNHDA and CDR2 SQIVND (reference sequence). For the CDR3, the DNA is TGTGCCAGTAGTAGCACAGGGATCACTGAAGCTTTCTTT. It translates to CASSSTGITEAFF.

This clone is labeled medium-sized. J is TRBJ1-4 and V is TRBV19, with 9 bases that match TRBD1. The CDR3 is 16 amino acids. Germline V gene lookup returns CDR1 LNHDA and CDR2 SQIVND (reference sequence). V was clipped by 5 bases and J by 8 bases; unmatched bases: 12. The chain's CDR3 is CASSQQNRGPWEKLFF. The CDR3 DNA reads TGTGCCAGTAGTCAACAAAACAGGGGGCCGTGGGAAAAACTGTTTTTT. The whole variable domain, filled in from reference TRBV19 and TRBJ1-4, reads DGGITQSPKYLFRKEGQNVTLSCEQNLNHDAMYWYRQDPGQGLRLIYYSQIVNDFQKGDIAEGYSVSREKKESFPLTVTSAQKNPTAFYLCASSQQNRGPWEKLFFGSGTQLSVL.

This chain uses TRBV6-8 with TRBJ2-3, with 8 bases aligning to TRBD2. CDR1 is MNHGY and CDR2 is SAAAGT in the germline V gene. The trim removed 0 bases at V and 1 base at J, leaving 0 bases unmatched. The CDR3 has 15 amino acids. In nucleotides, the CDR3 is TGTGCCAGCAGTTACTCGACTAGCGGCACAGATACGCAGTATTTT. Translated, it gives CASSYSTSGTDTQYF.

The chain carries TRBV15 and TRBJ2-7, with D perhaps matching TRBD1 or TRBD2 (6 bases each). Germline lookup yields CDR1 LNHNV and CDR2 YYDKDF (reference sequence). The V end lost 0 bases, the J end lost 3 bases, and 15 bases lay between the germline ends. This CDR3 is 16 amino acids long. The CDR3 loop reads CATSRDRGGQNYEQYF. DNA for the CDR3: TGTGCCACCAGCAGAGATAGAGGGGGGCAGAACTACGAGCAGTACTTC.

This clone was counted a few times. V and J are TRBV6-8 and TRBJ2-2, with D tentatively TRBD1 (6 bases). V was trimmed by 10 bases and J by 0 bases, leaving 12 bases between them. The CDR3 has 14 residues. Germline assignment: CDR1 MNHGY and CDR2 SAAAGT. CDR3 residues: CAIRGQTNTGELFF. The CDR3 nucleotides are TGTGCCATCAGAGGACAGACGAACACCGGGGAGCTGTTTTTT.

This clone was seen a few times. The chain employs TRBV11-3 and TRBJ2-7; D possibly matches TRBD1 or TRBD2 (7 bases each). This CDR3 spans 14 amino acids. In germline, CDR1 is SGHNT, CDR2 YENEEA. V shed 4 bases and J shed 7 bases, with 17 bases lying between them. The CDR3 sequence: CASSSRGGVWEQYF. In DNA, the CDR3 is TGTGCCAGCAGCTCCAGGGGGGGTGTTTGGGAGCAGTACTTC.

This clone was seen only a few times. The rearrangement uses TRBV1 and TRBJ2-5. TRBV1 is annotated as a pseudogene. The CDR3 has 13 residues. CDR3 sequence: CASSAPGGETQYF. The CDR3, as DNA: TGCGCCAGTAGTGCCCCAGGCGGAGAGACCCAGTACTTC.

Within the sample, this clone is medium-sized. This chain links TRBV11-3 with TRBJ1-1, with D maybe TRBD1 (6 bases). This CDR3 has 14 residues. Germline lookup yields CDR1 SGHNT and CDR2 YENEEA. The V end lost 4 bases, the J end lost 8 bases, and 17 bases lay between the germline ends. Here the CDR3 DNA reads TGTGCCAGCAGCTCCGACAGGACCAATGGGGAAGCTTTCTTT. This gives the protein CASSSDRTNGEAFF.

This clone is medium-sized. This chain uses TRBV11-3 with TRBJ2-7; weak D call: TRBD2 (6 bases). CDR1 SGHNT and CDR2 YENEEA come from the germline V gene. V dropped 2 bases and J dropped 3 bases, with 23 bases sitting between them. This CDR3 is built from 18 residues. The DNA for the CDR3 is TGTGCCAGCAGCTTAATTGGATTGGCGGGGATAAACTACTACGAGCAGTACTTC. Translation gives CASSLIGLAGINYYEQYF.

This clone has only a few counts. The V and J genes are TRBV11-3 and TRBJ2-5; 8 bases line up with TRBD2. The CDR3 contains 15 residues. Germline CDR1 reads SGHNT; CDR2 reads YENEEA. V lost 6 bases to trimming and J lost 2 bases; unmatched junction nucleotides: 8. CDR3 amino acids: CASRTLTSVQETQYF. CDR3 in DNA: TGTGCCAGCAGAACACTGACTAGCGTTCAAGAGACCCAGTACTTC.

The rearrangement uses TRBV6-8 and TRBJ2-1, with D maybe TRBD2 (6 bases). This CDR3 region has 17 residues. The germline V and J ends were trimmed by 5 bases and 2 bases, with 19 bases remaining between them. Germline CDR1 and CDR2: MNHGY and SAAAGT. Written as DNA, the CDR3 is TGTGCCAGCAGTGTTGGGACTGCGGAGAACGCCTACAATGAGCAGTTCTTC. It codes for CASSVGTAENAYNEQFF.

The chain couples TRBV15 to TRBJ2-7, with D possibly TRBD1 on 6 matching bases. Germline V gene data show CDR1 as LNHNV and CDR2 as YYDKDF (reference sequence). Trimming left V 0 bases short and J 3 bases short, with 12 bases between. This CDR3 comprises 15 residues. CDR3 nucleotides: TGTGCCACCAGCAGAGATACGGCAGGGGACTACGAGCAGTACTTC. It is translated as CATSRDTAGDYEQYF. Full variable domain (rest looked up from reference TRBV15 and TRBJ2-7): DAMVIQNPRYQVTQFGKPVTLSCSQTLNHNVMYWYQQKSSQAPKLLFHYYDKDFNNEADTPDNFQSRRPNTSFCFLDIRSPGLGDTAMYLCATSRDTAGDYEQYFGPGTRLTVT.

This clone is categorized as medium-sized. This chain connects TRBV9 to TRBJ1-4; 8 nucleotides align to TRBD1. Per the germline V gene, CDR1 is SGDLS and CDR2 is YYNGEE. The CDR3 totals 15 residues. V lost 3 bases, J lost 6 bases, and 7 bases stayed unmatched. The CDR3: CASSDSGGADEKLFF. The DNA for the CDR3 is TGTGCCAGCAGCGATTCAGGGGGCGCTGATGAAAAACTGTTTTTT.

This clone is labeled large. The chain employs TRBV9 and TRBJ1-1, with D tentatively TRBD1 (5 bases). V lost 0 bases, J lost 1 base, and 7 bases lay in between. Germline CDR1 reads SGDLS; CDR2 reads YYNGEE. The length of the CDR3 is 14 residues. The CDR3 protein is CASSVVGANTEAFF. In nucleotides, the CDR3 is TGTGCCAGCAGCGTAGTAGGGGCGAACACTGAAGCTTTCTTT.

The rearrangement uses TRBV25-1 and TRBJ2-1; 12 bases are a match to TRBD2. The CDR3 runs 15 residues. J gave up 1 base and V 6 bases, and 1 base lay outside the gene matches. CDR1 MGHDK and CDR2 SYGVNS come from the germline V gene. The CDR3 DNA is TGTGCCAGCAGGACTAGCGGGAGTTCCTACAATGAGCAGTTCTTC. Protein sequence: CASRTSGSSYNEQFF.

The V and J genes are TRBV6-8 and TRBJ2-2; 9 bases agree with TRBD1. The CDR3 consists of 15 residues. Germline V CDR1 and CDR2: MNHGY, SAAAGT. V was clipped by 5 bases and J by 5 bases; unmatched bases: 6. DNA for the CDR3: TGTGCCAGCAGTGTAAGCGGACAGGGGACCGGGGAGCTGTTTTTT. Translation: CASSVSGQGTGELFF.

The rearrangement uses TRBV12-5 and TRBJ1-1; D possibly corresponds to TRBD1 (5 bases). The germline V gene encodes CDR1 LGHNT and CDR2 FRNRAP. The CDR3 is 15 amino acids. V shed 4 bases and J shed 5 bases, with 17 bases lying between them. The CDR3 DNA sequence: TGTGCTAGTGGTTCGCCCTCCGGGGGAGGAACTGAAGCTTTCTTT. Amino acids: CASGSPSGGGTEAFF.

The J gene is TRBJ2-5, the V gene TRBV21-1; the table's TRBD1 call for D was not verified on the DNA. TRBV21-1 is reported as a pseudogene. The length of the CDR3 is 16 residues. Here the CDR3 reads CASRRDSTGVRETQYF. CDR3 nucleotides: TGTGCCAGCAGAAGGGACAGCACAGGGGTACGGGAGACCCAGTACTTC.

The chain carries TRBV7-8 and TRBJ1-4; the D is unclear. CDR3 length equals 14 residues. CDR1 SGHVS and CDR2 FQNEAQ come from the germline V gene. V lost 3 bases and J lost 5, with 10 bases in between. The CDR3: CASSLEDVNEKLFF. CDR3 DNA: TGTGCCAGCAGCTTGGAGGATGTGAATGAAAAACTGTTTTTT. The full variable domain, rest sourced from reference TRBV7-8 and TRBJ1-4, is GAGVSQSPRYKVAKRGQDVALRCDPISGHVSLFWYQQALGQGPEFLTYFQNEAQLDKSGLPSDRFFAERPEGSVSTLKIQRTQQEDSAVYLCASSLEDVNEKLFFGSGTQLSVL.

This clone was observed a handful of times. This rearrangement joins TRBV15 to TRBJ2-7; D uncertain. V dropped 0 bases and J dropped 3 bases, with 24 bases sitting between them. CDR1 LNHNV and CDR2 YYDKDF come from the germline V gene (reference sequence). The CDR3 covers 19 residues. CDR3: CATSRDGFLRGVWIYEQYF. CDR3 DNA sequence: TGTGCCACCAGCAGAGATGGTTTCCTTCGTGGCGTATGGATCTACGAGCAGTACTTC.

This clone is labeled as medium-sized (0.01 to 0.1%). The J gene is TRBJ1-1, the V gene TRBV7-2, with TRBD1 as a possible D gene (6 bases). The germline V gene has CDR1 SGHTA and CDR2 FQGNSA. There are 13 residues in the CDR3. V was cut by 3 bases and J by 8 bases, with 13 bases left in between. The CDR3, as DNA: TGTGCCAGCAGCTTCATGCCCGGACAGGAAGCTTTCTTT. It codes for CASSFMPGQEAFF.

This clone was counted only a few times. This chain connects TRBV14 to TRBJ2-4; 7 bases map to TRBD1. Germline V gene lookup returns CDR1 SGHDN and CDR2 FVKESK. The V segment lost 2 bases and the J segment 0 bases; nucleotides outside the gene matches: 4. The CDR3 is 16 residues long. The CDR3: CASSQTTGIAKNIQYF. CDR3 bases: TGTGCCAGCAGCCAAACGACAGGGATAGCCAAAAACATTCAGTACTTC.

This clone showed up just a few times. This CDR3 is CASSPVGGIFGYTF. Here the CDR3 DNA reads TGTGCCAGCAGCCCTGTTGGGGGGATCTTTGGCTACACCTTC. The J gene is TRBJ1-2, the V gene TRBV11-3; D possibly corresponds to TRBD1 (5 bases). Germline V gives CDR1 SGHNT, CDR2 YENEEA. This CDR3 region has 14 residues. V was pared by 5 bases and J by 7 bases, with 17 bases between.

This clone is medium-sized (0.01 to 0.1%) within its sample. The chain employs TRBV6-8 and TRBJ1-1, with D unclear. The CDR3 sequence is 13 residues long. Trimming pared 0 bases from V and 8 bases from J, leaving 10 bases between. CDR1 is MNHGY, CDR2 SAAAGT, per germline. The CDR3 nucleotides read TGTGCCAGCAGTTACTCGGACCCCACAGAAGCTTTCTTT. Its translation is CASSYSDPTEAFF.

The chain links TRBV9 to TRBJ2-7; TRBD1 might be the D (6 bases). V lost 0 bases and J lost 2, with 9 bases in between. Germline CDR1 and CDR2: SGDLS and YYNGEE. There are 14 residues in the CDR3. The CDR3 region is CASSVGQGTYEQYF. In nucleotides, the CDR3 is TGTGCCAGCAGCGTAGGTCAGGGGACCTACGAGCAGTACTTC. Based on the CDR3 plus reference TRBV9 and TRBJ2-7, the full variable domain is DSGVTQTPKHLITATGQRVTLRCSPRSGDLSVYWYQQSLDQGLQFLIQYYNGEERAKGNILERFSAQQFPDLHSELNLSSLELGDSALYFCASSVGQGTYEQYFGPGTRLTVT.

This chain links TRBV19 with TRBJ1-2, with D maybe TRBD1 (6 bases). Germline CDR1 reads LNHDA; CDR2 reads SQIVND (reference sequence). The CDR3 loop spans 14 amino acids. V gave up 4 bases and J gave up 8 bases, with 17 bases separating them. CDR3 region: CASSTRDNRRGYTF. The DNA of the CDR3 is TGTGCCAGTAGTACCCGGGACAACCGGAGGGGCTACACCTTC.

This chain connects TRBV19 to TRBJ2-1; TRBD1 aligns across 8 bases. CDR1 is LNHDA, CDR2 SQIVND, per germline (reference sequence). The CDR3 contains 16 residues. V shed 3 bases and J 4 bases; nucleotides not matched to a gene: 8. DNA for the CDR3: TGTGCCAGTAGTATTGTAGACAGGGGAAGGTACAATGAGCAGTTCTTC. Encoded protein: CASSIVDRGRYNEQFF.